The rows below give T cell receptor beta chains drawn from one sample of a study of shared clonotypes between healthy human individuals. Sequencing used immunoSEQ multiplex PCR; TCRdb keeps in-frame clones, though not all of them. The sample comprises roughly 2.4 million clones, approximately 96% of which are singletons, and 0.1% to 0.15% rests with the top ten. The sequencing sample was made of naive CD4+ T cells sorted from blood. Receptors originate from a man aged 18 to 30 in good health. Each CDR3 is given without its conserved first and last residue.

v_call	j_call	cdr3_aa
TRBV19	TRBJ2-7	ASSEVDTYEQY
TRBV18	TRBJ1-5	ASSPGLSNQPQH
TRBV9	TRBJ2-7	ASSYDLGAGAEQY
TRBV19	TRBJ2-1	ASRSLAGGVYEQF
TRBV2	TRBJ2-1	ASSDGQHNEQF
TRBV25-1	TRBJ2-3	ASSEFSRDLTDTQY
TRBV30	TRBJ2-3	AWSLGLDTQY
TRBV6-1	TRBJ2-7	ASSGDRLYEQY
TRBV7-9	TRBJ1-5	ASSHNPGQGDVGNQPQH
TRBV6-5	TRBJ1-4	ASSPGVPRREKLF
TRBV11-2	TRBJ1-2	ASSLLPGQGAYGYT
TRBV7-8	TRBJ2-7	ASSLPTGREQY
TRBV7-2	TRBJ2-7	ASSRGGNYEQY
TRBV19	TRBJ2-3	ASSATAGQRTDTQY
TRBV30	TRBJ2-3	AWSVLRTSGGTDTQY
TRBV10-1	TRBJ1-1	ASSESGSEAF
TRBV4-2	TRBJ2-4	ASSQEGTSDIQY
TRBV30	TRBJ1-6	AWSHTGSNSPLH
TRBV10-3	TRBJ1-6	AISEAGFDSPLH
TRBV18	TRBJ1-1	ASSPQTGLGGTEAF
TRBV25-1	TRBJ2-5	ASRGVGWETQY
TRBV4-3	TRBJ2-2	ASSKEGPGELF
TRBV19	TRBJ1-2	ASSLGQLNYGYT
TRBV10-3	TRBJ1-3	AISDMGFSGNTIY
TRBV30	TRBJ1-1	AWRQGYNTEAF
TRBV5-1	TRBJ1-2	ASSFGTGDGYT
TRBV6-5	TRBJ1-1	ASSYDRARPGAF